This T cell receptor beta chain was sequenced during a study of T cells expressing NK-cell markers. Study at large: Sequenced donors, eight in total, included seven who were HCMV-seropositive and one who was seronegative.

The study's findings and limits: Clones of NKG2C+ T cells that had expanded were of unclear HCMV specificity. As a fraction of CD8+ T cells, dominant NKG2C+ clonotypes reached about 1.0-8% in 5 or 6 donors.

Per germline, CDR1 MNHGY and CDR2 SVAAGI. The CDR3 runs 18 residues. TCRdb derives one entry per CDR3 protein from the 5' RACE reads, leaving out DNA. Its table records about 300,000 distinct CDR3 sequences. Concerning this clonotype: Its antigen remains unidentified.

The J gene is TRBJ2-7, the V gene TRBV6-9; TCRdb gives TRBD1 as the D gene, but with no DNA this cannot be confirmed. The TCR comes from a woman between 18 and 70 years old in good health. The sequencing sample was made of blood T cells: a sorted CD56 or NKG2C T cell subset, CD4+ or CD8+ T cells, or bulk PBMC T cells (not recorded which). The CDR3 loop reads CASSYPYPRCSTTYEQYF.